This T cell receptor beta chain originates from a study of T cells in Graves' hyperthyroidism and ophthalmopathy. Broader study findings: Among clonotypes expanded in thyroid above 0.001, most were also found in blood.

The sample holds a few counts of this clonotype. No antigen is known for it. This may arise from a read error, as a much more abundant clone is one base away. Here the CDR3 omits its conserved ending phenylalanine or tryptophan, so a read error is the likely source. Isolation of PBMCs was performed on 8.5 to 10 ml fresh peripheral blood. The ends were cut back, 0 bases at V and 3 bases at J, with 12 bases in the middle. CDR3 length equals 15 residues. Germline V gives CDR1 SGHRS, CDR2 YFSETQ. RNA transcripts yielded amplified TCR beta CDR3 regions. First-round RT-PCR of the TCR CDR3 relied on the HTBI primer set. MiXCR was run by TCRdb on the multiplex PCR reads, yielding one entry per CDR3 protein. The sample comprises under 600,000 distinct CDR3 sequences, around 15% of which are singletons, and roughly 3% rests with the top ten.

The clonotype comes from a woman aged 35 to 49 with Graves' ophthalmopathy. Source material: blood. The V and J genes are TRBV5-1 and TRBJ1-1, with D perhaps matching TRBD1 (5 bases). In nucleotides, the CDR3 is TGCGCCAGCAGCTTGGAGGGGCAGGGAGACACTGAAGCTTTCCTT. Translated: CASSLEGQGDTEAFL.